These T cell receptor beta chains were read from a single sample in a study of blood T cell repertoires in COVID-19. Some clones are missing from TCRdb's copy, which holds only in-frame ones; the method was immunoSEQ multiplex PCR. The sample lists 320,000 or so clones; about 89% were seen once. The material sequenced was PBMCs or T cells enriched from blood (not recorded which). These TCRs come from a man aged 55-75 years who had recovered from COVID-19. The CDR3 runs from the conserved cysteine through the conserved F or W. D genes are given only for firm matches. Size is omitted from some rows. Given values are once, few, many or a class for expanded clones.

d_call: -; j_call: TRBJ2-1; cdr3_length: 14; clone_size: -; v_call: TRBV9; cdr3_aa: CASSSQQGGNEQFF; cdr3_nt: TGTGCCAGCAGCTCCCAACAGGGAGGGAATGAGCAGTTCTTC
d_call: TRBD1; j_call: TRBJ2-7; cdr3_length: 15; clone_size: -; v_call: TRBV10-2; cdr3_aa: CASRGTGIWSYEQYF; cdr3_nt: TGCGCCAGCAGGGGGACAGGGATCTGGTCCTACGAGCAGTACTTC
d_call: TRBD1; j_call: TRBJ2-7; cdr3_length: 14; clone_size: -; v_call: TRBV30; cdr3_aa: CAWSGTGSSYEQYF; cdr3_nt: TGTGCCTGGAGCGGGACAGGGAGCTCCTACGAGCAGTACTTC
d_call: TRBD1; j_call: TRBJ2-7; cdr3_length: 16; clone_size: -; v_call: TRBV5-4; cdr3_aa: CASSSYQGQVSYEQYF; cdr3_nt: TGTGCCAGCAGCTCTTACCAGGGACAGGTGTCCTACGAGCAGTACTTC
d_call: -; j_call: TRBJ2-3; cdr3_length: 16; clone_size: -; v_call: TRBV9; cdr3_aa: CASSNRGLSSADTQYF; cdr3_nt: TGTGCCAGCAGCAACCGGGGTCTTTCTAGCGCAGATACGCAGTATTTT
d_call: TRBD2; j_call: TRBJ2-5; cdr3_length: 16; clone_size: -; v_call: TRBV7-9; cdr3_aa: CASTDAVLTSKETQYF; cdr3_nt: TGTGCCTCCACGGACGCTGTGCTGACTAGCAAAGAGACCCAGTACTTC
d_call: TRBD2; j_call: TRBJ2-7; cdr3_length: 15; clone_size: -; v_call: TRBV20-1; cdr3_aa: CSASGLAGLSYEQYF; cdr3_nt: TGCAGTGCTAGTGGACTAGCGGGTCTCTCCTACGAGCAGTACTTC
d_call: TRBD2; j_call: TRBJ2-3; cdr3_length: 15; clone_size: -; v_call: TRBV6-6; cdr3_aa: CAITTSGRSTDTQYF; cdr3_nt: TGTGCCATCACGACTAGCGGGAGAAGCACAGATACGCAGTATTTT
d_call: TRBD1; j_call: TRBJ2-1; cdr3_length: 16; clone_size: -; v_call: TRBV2; cdr3_aa: CASSEARTGGYNEQFF; cdr3_nt: TGTGCCAGCAGTGAAGCTCGGACAGGGGGGTACAATGAGCAGTTCTTC
d_call: -; j_call: TRBJ2-5; cdr3_length: 12; clone_size: -; v_call: TRBV3-1/TRBV3-2; cdr3_aa: CASSQWTMTQYF; cdr3_nt: TGTGCCAGCAGCCAATGGACTATGACCCAGTACTTC
d_call: -; j_call: TRBJ1-6; cdr3_length: 15; clone_size: few; v_call: TRBV7-2; cdr3_aa: CASSFGWGEDSPLHF; cdr3_nt: TGTGCCAGCAGCTTTGGCTGGGGAGAAGATTCACCCCTCCACTTT
d_call: TRBD1; j_call: TRBJ2-6; cdr3_length: 18; clone_size: -; v_call: TRBV5-4; cdr3_aa: CASSLVGRGQGGANVLTF; cdr3_nt: TGTGCCAGCAGCTTGGTAGGCAGGGGGCAAGGTGGGGCCAACGTCCTGACTTTC
d_call: -; j_call: TRBJ1-6; cdr3_length: 14; clone_size: -; v_call: TRBV18; cdr3_aa: CASSLDRHNSPLHF; cdr3_nt: TGTGCCAGCTCACTGGACAGACATAATTCACCCCTCCACTTT
d_call: TRBD2; j_call: TRBJ2-7; cdr3_length: 15; clone_size: -; v_call: TRBV6-6; cdr3_aa: CASSPGTSATYEQYF; cdr3_nt: TGTGCCAGCAGTCCCGGGACTAGCGCGACCTACGAGCAGTACTTC
d_call: -; j_call: TRBJ1-1; cdr3_length: 14; clone_size: -; v_call: TRBV5-1; cdr3_aa: CASSLEASNTEAFF; cdr3_nt: TGCGCCAGCAGCTTGGAAGCTTCGAACACTGAAGCTTTCTTT
d_call: TRBD1; j_call: TRBJ2-7; cdr3_length: 15; clone_size: -; v_call: TRBV6-5; cdr3_aa: CASSYSGTGFYEQYF; cdr3_nt: TGTGCCAGCAGTTACTCAGGGACAGGGTTCTACGAGCAGTACTTC
d_call: -; j_call: TRBJ1-2; cdr3_length: 14; clone_size: -; v_call: TRBV7-9; cdr3_aa: CASSLARPIYGYTF; cdr3_nt: TGTGCCAGCAGCTTGGCTAGACCAATCTATGGCTACACCTTC
d_call: -; j_call: TRBJ2-1; cdr3_length: 13; clone_size: -; v_call: TRBV5-4; cdr3_aa: CASSPRGNNEQFF; cdr3_nt: TGTGCCAGCAGCCCCCGGGGTAACAATGAGCAGTTCTTC
d_call: TRBD2; j_call: TRBJ2-5; cdr3_length: 16; clone_size: -; v_call: TRBV5-1; cdr3_aa: CASGWGSGREQETQYF; cdr3_nt: TGCGCCAGCGGGTGGGGTAGCGGGAGAGAGCAAGAGACCCAGTACTTC
d_call: TRBD2; j_call: TRBJ2-2; cdr3_length: 16; clone_size: -; v_call: TRBV29-1; cdr3_aa: CSAVGLSGVHTGELFF; cdr3_nt: TGCAGCGCAGTGGGGCTTAGCGGGGTTCACACCGGGGAGCTGTTTTTT
d_call: -; j_call: TRBJ1-3; cdr3_length: 14; clone_size: once; v_call: TRBV19; cdr3_aa: CASSWWQRRNTIYF; cdr3_nt: TGTGCCAGTAGTTGGTGGCAGAGGAGAAACACCATATATTTT
d_call: -; j_call: TRBJ2-5; cdr3_length: 14; clone_size: -; v_call: TRBV4-3; cdr3_aa: CASSQDGGGETQYF; cdr3_nt: TGCGCCAGCAGCCAAGACGGGGGAGGCGAGACCCAGTACTTC
d_call: -; j_call: TRBJ2-7; cdr3_length: 13; clone_size: -; v_call: TRBV15; cdr3_aa: CATSAGINYEQYF; cdr3_nt: TGTGCCACCAGCGCGGGTATCAACTACGAGCAGTACTTC
d_call: -; j_call: TRBJ1-1; cdr3_length: 15; clone_size: -; v_call: TRBV7-2; cdr3_aa: CASSLATGIVAEAFF; cdr3_nt: TGTGCCAGCAGCTTAGCCACAGGGATCGTGGCTGAAGCTTTCTTT
d_call: -; j_call: TRBJ2-1; cdr3_length: 15; clone_size: -; v_call: TRBV5-1; cdr3_aa: CASSLGGTGSNEQFF; cdr3_nt: TGCGCCAGCAGCTTGGGCGGAACAGGGAGCAATGAGCAGTTCTTC
d_call: TRBD1; j_call: TRBJ1-1; cdr3_length: 17; clone_size: -; v_call: TRBV15; cdr3_aa: CATSRDQPQGANTEAFF; cdr3_nt: TGTGCCACCAGCAGAGATCAACCGCAGGGGGCGAACACTGAAGCTTTCTTT
d_call: TRBD1; j_call: TRBJ2-3; cdr3_length: 12; clone_size: -; v_call: TRBV3-1/TRBV3-2; cdr3_aa: CASSLGTEPQYF; cdr3_nt: TGTGCCAGCAGCCTTGGGACAGAGCCGCAGTATTTT
d_call: TRBD1; j_call: TRBJ2-1; cdr3_length: 15; clone_size: -; v_call: TRBV25-1; cdr3_aa: CASSERAQGYNEQFF; cdr3_nt: TGTGCCAGCAGTGAGCGGGCACAGGGGTACAATGAGCAGTTCTTC
d_call: TRBD1; j_call: TRBJ2-4; cdr3_length: 17; clone_size: -; v_call: TRBV5-8; cdr3_aa: CASSLVGTGLAKNIQYF; cdr3_nt: TGTGCCAGCAGCTTAGTAGGGACAGGGCTAGCCAAAAACATTCAGTACTTC
d_call: -; j_call: TRBJ1-5; cdr3_length: 12; clone_size: -; v_call: TRBV6-5; cdr3_aa: CASGQLNQPQHF; cdr3_nt: TGTGCCAGCGGACAGCTCAATCAGCCCCAGCATTTT
d_call: -; j_call: TRBJ2-4; cdr3_length: 15; clone_size: -; v_call: TRBV5-6; cdr3_aa: CASSLLRGAKNIQYF; cdr3_nt: TGTGCCAGCAGCCTTCTCAGGGGAGCCAAAAACATTCAGTACTTC
d_call: TRBD1; j_call: TRBJ1-5; cdr3_length: 15; clone_size: -; v_call: TRBV28; cdr3_aa: CASRAGGPSNQPQHF; cdr3_nt: TGTGCCTCCAGGGCAGGGGGCCCCAGCAATCAGCCCCAGCATTTT
d_call: -; j_call: TRBJ1-1; cdr3_length: 13; clone_size: once; v_call: TRBV3-1/TRBV3-2; cdr3_aa: CASRFSGNTEAFF; cdr3_nt: TGTGCCAGCAGATTTAGCGGGAACACTGAAGCTTTCTTT
d_call: TRBD1; j_call: TRBJ1-6; cdr3_length: 14; clone_size: -; v_call: TRBV2; cdr3_aa: CASSEGTVNSPLHF; cdr3_nt: TGTGCCAGCAGTGAGGGGACAGTCAACTCACCCCTCCACTTT
d_call: -; j_call: TRBJ2-3; cdr3_length: 13; clone_size: -; v_call: TRBV2; cdr3_aa: CASSEKRTDTQYF; cdr3_nt: TGTGCCAGCAGTGAAAAGCGAACAGATACGCAGTATTTT
d_call: TRBD1; j_call: TRBJ1-5; cdr3_length: 14; clone_size: once; v_call: TRBV19; cdr3_aa: CASSYRGGNQPQHF; cdr3_nt: TGTGCCAGTAGCTACAGGGGAGGCAATCAGCCCCAGCATTTT
d_call: TRBD1; j_call: TRBJ1-2; cdr3_length: 15; clone_size: -; v_call: TRBV6-5; cdr3_aa: CASSSIQGAGYGYTF; cdr3_nt: TGTGCCAGCAGTTCGATTCAGGGGGCTGGCTATGGCTACACCTTC
d_call: -; j_call: TRBJ2-1; cdr3_length: 12; clone_size: -; v_call: TRBV18; cdr3_aa: CASSPFAGGSFF; cdr3_nt: -
d_call: -; j_call: TRBJ2-3; cdr3_length: 16; clone_size: once; v_call: TRBV5-4; cdr3_aa: CASSLGEAASTDTQYF; cdr3_nt: TGTGCCAGCAGCTTGGGTGAAGCGGCTAGCACAGATACGCAGTATTTT
d_call: TRBD1; j_call: TRBJ1-4; cdr3_length: 14; clone_size: few; v_call: TRBV3-1/TRBV3-2; cdr3_aa: CASSQWDRNEKLFF; cdr3_nt: TGTGCCAGCAGCCAATGGGACAGGAATGAAAAACTGTTTTTT
d_call: TRBD1; j_call: TRBJ2-1; cdr3_length: 16; clone_size: -; v_call: TRBV24-1; cdr3_aa: CATSDPQGGQYNEQFF; cdr3_nt: TGTGCCACCAGTGATCCCCAAGGGGGCCAGTACAATGAGCAGTTCTTC
d_call: -; j_call: TRBJ2-7; cdr3_length: 15; clone_size: once; v_call: TRBV30; cdr3_aa: CAWSVQRAASYEQYF; cdr3_nt: TGTGCCTGGAGTGTACAGAGGGCCGCCTCCTACGAGCAGTACTTC
d_call: -; j_call: TRBJ2-1; cdr3_length: 19; clone_size: -; v_call: TRBV18; cdr3_aa: CASSSPGQRQSSSYNEQFF; cdr3_nt: TGTGCCAGCTCTTCACCTGGTCAGAGACAGTCCAGCTCCTACAATGAGCAGTTCTTC
d_call: TRBD1; j_call: TRBJ1-2; cdr3_length: 12; clone_size: few; v_call: TRBV29-1; cdr3_aa: CSGRTGGYGYTF; cdr3_nt: TGCAGCGGGAGGACAGGGGGATATGGCTACACCTTC
d_call: -; j_call: TRBJ1-6; cdr3_length: 14; clone_size: -; v_call: TRBV3-1/TRBV3-2; cdr3_aa: CASSQSDRNSPLHF; cdr3_nt: TGTGCCAGCAGCCAATCGGACAGAAATTCACCCCTCCACTTT
d_call: TRBD1; j_call: TRBJ1-2; cdr3_length: 14; clone_size: -; v_call: TRBV19; cdr3_aa: CASSIHRGNYGYTF; cdr3_nt: TGTGCCAGTAGTATACACAGGGGGAACTATGGCTACACCTTC